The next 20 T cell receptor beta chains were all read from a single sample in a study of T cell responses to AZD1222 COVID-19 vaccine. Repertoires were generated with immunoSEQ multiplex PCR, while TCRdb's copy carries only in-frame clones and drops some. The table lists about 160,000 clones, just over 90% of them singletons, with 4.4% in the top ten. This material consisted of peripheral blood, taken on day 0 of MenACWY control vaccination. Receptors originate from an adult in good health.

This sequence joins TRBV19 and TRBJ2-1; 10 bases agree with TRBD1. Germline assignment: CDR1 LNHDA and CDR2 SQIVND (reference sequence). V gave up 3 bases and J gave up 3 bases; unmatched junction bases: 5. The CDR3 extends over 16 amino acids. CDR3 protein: CASSISTGGRYNEQFF. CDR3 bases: TGTGCCAGTAGTATCTCGACAGGGGGCCGCTACAATGAGCAGTTCTTC.

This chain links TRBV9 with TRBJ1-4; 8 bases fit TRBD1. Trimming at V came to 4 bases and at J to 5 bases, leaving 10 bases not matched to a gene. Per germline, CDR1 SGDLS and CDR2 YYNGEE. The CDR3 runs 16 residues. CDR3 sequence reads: CASSPRPDRENEKLFF. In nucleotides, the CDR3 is TGTGCCAGCAGCCCGCGCCCGGACAGGGAAAATGAAAAACTGTTTTTT.

CDR3: CAISEGNTEAFF. Written as DNA, the CDR3 is TGTGCCATCAGCGAGGGGAACACTGAAGCTTTCTTT. The chain has TRBV10-3 and TRBJ1-1; no reliable D call. Trimming took off 6 bases at V and 1 base at J, with 6 bases between the two ends. The CDR3 spans 12 residues. The germline CDR1 and CDR2 sequences are ENHRY and SYGVKD.

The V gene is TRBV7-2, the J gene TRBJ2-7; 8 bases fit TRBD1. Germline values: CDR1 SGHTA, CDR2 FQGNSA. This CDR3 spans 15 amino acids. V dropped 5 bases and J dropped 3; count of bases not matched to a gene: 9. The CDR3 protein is CASSEGTGGDYEQYF. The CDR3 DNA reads TGTGCCAGCAGCGAAGGGACAGGTGGAGACTACGAGCAGTACTTC.

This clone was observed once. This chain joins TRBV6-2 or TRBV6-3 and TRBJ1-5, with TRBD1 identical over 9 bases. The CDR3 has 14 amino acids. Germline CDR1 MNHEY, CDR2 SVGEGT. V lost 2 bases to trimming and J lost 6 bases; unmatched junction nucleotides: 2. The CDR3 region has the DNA TGTGCCAGCAGTTACGGACAGGGGTTTCAGCCCCAGCATTTT. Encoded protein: CASSYGQGFQPQHF.

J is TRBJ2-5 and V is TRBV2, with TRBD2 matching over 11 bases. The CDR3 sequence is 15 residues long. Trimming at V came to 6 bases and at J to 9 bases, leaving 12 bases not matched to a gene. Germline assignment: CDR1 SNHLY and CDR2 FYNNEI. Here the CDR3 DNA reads TGTGCCAGCAGGTCAACTAGCGGGAGTATCCCGGCCCAGTACTTC. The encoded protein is CASRSTSGSIPAQYF.

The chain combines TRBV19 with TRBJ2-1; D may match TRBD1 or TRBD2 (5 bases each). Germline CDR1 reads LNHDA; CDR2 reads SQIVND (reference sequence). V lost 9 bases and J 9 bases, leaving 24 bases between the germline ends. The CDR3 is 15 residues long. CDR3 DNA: TGTGCCAGCCGGGACCGCTCCCGCGTATCCGCTGAGCAGTTCTTC. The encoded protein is CASRDRSRVSAEQFF. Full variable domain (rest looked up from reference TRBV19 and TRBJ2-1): DGGITQSPKYLFRKEGQNVTLSCEQNLNHDAMYWYRQDPGQGLRLIYYSQIVNDFQKGDIAEGYSVSREKKESFPLTVTSAQKNPTAFYLCASRDRSRVSAEQFFGPGTRLTVL.

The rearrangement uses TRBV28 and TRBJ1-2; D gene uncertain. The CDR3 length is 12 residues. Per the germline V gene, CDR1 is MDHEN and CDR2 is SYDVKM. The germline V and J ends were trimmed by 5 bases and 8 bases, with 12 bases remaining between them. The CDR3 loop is CASSAGRGGYTF. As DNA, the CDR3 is TGTGCCAGCAGTGCCGGACGCGGGGGCTACACCTTC.

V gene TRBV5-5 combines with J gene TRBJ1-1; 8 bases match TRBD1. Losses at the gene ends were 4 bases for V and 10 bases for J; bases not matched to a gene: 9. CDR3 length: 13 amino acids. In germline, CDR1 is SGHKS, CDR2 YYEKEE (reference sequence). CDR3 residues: CASSQTGATGAFF. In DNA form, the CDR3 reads TGTGCCAGCAGCCAGACAGGGGCCACGGGAGCTTTCTTT.

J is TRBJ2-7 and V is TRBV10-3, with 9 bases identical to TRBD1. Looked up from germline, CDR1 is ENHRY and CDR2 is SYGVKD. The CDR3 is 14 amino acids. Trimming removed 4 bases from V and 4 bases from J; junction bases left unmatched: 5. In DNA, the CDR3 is TGTGCCATCAGTGCGGACAGGGGTCAGTACGAGCAGTACTTC. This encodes CAISADRGQYEQYF.

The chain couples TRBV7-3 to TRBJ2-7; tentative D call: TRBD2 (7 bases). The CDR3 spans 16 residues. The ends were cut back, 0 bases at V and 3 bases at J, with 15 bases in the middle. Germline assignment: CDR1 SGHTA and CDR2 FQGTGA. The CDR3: CASSLTGGGSYYEQYF. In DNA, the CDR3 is TGTGCCAGCAGCTTAACGGGAGGGGGTTCCTACTACGAGCAGTACTTC. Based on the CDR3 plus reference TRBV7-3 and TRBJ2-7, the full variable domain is GAGVSQTPSNKVTEKGKYVELRCDPISGHTALYWYRQSLGQGPEFLIYFQGTGAADDSGLPNDRFFAVRPEGSVSTLKIQRTERGDSAVYLCASSLTGGGSYYEQYFGPGTRLTVT.

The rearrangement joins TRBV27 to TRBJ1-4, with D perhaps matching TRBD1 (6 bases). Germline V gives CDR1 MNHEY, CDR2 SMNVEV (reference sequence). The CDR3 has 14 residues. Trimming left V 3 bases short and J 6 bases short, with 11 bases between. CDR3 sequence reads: CASSLGGGDEKLFF. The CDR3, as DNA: TGTGCCAGCAGTTTGGGGGGCGGCGATGAAAAACTGTTTTTT.

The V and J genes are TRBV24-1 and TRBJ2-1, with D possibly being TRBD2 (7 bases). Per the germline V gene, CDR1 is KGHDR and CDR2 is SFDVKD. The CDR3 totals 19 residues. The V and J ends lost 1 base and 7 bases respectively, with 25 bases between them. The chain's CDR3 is CATSDFPSRGGRAKNEQFF. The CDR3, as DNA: TGTGCCACCAGTGATTTCCCCAGCAGGGGAGGGAGGGCCAAGAATGAGCAGTTCTTC.

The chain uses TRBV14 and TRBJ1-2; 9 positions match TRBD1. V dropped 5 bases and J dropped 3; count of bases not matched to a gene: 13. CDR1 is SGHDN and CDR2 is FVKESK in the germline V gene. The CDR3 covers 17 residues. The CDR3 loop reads CASSADRGQGGYYGYTF. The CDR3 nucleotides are TGTGCCAGCAGCGCGGACAGGGGTCAAGGGGGTTACTATGGCTACACCTTC.

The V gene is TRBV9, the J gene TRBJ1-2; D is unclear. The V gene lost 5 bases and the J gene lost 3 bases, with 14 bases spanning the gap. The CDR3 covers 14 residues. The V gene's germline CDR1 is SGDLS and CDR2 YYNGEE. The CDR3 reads CASRGRAGDYGYTF. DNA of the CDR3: TGTGCCAGCAGGGGGAGGGCAGGCGACTATGGCTACACCTTC.

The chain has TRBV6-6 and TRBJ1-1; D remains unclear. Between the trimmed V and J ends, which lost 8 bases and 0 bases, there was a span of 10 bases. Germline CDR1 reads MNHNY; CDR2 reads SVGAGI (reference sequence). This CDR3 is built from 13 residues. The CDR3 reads CASGDGLNTEAFF. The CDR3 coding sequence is TGTGCCAGCGGAGACGGATTGAACACTGAAGCTTTCTTT.

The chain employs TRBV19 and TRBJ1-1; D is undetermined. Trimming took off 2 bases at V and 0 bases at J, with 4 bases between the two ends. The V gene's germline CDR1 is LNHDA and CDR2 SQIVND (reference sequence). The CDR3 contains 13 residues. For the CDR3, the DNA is TGTGCCAGTAGTATACAGATGAACACTGAAGCTTTCTTT. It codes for CASSIQMNTEAFF.

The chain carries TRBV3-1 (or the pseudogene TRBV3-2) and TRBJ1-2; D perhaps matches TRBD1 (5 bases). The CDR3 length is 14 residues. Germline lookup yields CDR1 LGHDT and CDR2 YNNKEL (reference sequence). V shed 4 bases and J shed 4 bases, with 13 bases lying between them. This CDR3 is CASSPLRDFYGYTF. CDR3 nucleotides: TGTGCCAGCAGCCCCCTCAGGGATTTCTATGGCTACACCTTC.

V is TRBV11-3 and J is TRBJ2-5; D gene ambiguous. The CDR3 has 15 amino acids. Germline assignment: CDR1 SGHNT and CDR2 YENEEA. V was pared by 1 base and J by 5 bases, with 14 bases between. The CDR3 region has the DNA TGTGCCAGCAGCTTAGTCAAGACTCCCGGGGAGACCCAGTACTTC. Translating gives CASSLVKTPGETQYF.

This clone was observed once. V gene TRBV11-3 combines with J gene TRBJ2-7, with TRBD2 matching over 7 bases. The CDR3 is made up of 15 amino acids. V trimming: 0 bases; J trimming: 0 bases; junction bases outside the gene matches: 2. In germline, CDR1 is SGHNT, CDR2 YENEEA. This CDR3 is CASSLDSGPSYEQYF. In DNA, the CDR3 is TGTGCCAGCAGCTTAGATAGCGGGCCCTCCTACGAGCAGTACTTC.